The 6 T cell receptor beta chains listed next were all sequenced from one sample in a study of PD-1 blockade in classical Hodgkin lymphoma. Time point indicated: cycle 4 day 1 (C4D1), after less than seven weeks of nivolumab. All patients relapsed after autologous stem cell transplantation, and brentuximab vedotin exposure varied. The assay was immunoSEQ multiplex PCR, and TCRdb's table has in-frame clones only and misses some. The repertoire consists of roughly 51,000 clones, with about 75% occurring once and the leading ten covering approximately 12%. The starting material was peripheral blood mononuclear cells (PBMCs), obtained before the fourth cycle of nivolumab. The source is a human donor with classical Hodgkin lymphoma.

This CDR3 is CATSRDFTGPGNTIYF. The CDR3 region has the DNA TGTGCCACCAGCAGAGATTTTACAGGGCCTGGAAACACCATATATTTT. The V and J genes are TRBV15 and TRBJ1-3; perhaps TRBD1 as D (6 bases). CDR3 length: 16 amino acids. The V gene lost 0 bases and the J gene lost 2 bases, with 11 bases spanning the gap. The germline CDR1 and CDR2 sequences are LNHNV and YYDKDF (reference sequence). Together with reference TRBV15 and TRBJ1-3, the CDR3 gives the full variable domain: DAMVIQNPRYQVTQFGKPVTLSCSQTLNHNVMYWYQQKSSQAPKLLFHYYDKDFNNEADTPDNFQSRRPNTSFCFLDIRSPGLGDTAMYLCATSRDFTGPGNTIYFGEGSWLTVV.

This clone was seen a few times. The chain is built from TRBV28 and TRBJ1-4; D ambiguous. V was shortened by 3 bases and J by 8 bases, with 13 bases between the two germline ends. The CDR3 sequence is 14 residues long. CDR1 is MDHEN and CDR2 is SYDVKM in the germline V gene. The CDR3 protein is CASSLHSLREKLFF. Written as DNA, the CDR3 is TGTGCCAGCAGTTTGCACAGCTTGCGGGAAAAACTGTTTTTT.

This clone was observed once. The CDR3 nucleotides are TGCAGCGTTGTAGGACTCCAAGAGACCCAGTACTTC. Translating it yields CSVVGLQETQYF. The rearrangement uses TRBV29-1 and TRBJ2-5; TRBD2 is a possible D gene (5 bases). Germline CDR1 is SQVTM and CDR2 is ANQGSEA. Trimming left V 4 bases short and J 1 base short, with 7 bases between. This CDR3 contains 12 residues.

CDR3 loop: CASSTKQGGQETQYF. The CDR3, as DNA: TGTGCCAGCAGCACGAAACAGGGAGGCCAAGAGACCCAGTACTTC. J is TRBJ2-5 and V is TRBV9, with D perhaps assigned TRBD1 or TRBD2 (6 bases each). Trimming pared 4 bases from V and 1 base from J, leaving 14 bases between. The CDR3 is made up of 15 amino acids. Germline V CDR1 and CDR2: SGDLS, YYNGEE.

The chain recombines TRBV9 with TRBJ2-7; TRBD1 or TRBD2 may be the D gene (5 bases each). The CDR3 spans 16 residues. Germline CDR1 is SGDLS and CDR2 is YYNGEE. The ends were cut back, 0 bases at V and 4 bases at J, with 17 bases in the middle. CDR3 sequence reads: CASSVGGRGFPYEQYF. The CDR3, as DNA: TGTGCCAGCAGCGTAGGGGGCCGGGGTTTTCCTTACGAGCAGTACTTC.

Written as DNA, the CDR3 is TGTGCCAGCAAGGGGGCGGGCACCGGGGAGCTGTTTTTT. Encoded protein: CASKGAGTGELFF. This chain joins TRBV27 and TRBJ2-2, with 7 bases identical to TRBD1. The CDR3 totals 13 residues. With 7 bases clipped from V and 4 bases from J, the junction kept 3 bases outside the gene matches. Germline-derived CDR1 and CDR2 are MNHEY and SMNVEV (reference sequence).